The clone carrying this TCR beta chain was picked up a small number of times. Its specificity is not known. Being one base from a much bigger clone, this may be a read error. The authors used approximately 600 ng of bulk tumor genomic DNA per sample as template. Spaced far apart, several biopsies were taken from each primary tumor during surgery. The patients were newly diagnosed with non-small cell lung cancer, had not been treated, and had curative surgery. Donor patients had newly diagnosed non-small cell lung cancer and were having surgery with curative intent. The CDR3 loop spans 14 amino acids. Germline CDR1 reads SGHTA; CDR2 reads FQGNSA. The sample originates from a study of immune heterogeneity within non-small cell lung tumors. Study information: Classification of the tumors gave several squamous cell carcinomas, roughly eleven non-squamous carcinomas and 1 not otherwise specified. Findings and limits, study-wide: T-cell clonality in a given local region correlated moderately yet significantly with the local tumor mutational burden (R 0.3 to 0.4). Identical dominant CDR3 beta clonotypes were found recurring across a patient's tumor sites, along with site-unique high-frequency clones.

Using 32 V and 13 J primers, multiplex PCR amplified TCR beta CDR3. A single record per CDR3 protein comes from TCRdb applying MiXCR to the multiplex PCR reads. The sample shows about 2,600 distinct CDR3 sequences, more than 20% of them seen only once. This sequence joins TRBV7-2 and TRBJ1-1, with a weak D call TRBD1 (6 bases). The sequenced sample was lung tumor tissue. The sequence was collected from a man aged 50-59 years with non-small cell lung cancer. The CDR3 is CASSSQRGDTEDFF. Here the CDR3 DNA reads TGTGCCAGCAGCTCTCAGAGAGGGGACACTGAAGATTTCTTT.